These 28 T cell receptor beta chains were all obtained from the same sample, sequenced in a study of blood T cell repertoires in COVID-19. Data came from immunoSEQ multiplex PCR; TCRdb stores just in-frame clones and leaves some out. The table shows approximately 160,000 clones, with around 84% occurring only once. Sequenced: peripheral blood. These receptors all come from a man over 45 with active or convalescent COVID-19.

This rearrangement joins TRBV6-5 to TRBJ1-5; D gene ambiguous. Trimming took 5 bases from V and 6 from J, leaving 11 bases between them. The germline V gene has CDR1 MNHEY and CDR2 SVGAGI. The CDR3 has 13 residues. The CDR3 sequence is CASSLSEVQPQHF. CDR3 nucleotide sequence: TGTGCCAGCAGTCTCAGTGAGGTTCAGCCCCAGCATTTT.

V is TRBV6-6 and J is TRBJ1-6; D possibly corresponds to TRBD1 (5 bases). CDR3 length equals 18 residues. Germline V CDR1 and CDR2: MNHNY, SVGAGI (reference sequence). Trimming left V 5 bases short and J 0 bases short, with 17 bases between. The CDR3 nucleotides read TGTGCCAGCAGTCTTCGGGGGGGGAGGAGCTCCTATAATTCACCCCTCCACTTT. Translating gives CASSLRGGRSSYNSPLHF.

This chain links TRBV30 with TRBJ2-7; TRBD1 matches 7 bases. This CDR3 is built from 13 residues. Germline V gives CDR1 GTSNPN, CDR2 SVGIG (reference sequence). The CDR3 DNA follows: TGTGCTGCGGACAGGAGGATATTCGGCGAGCAGTACTTC. It specifies CAADRRIFGEQYF. Based on the CDR3 plus reference TRBV30 and TRBJ2-7, the full variable domain is SQTIHQWPATLVQPVGSPLSLECTVEGTSNPNLYWYRQAAGRGLQLLFYSVGIGQISSEVPQNLSASRPQDRQFILSSKKLLLSDSGFYLCAADRRIFGEQYFGPGTRLTVT.

This clone was detected only a few times. The same CDR3 arises from other DNA sequences in this sample as well. The chain couples TRBV5-6 to TRBJ1-2; D is unclear. CDR3 size: 14 residues. Germline V gene data show CDR1 as SGHDT and CDR2 as YYEEEE. V was clipped by 0 bases and J by 4 bases, with 10 bases between them. This chain's CDR3 is CASSLDRGSYGYTF. The CDR3 bases are TGTGCCAGCAGCTTGGATCGGGGAAGCTATGGCTACACCTTC.

The J gene is TRBJ1-2, the V gene TRBV5-5; D is ambiguous. Germline CDR1 and CDR2: SGHKS and YYEKEE (reference sequence). V gave up 0 bases and J gave up 3 bases, with 3 bases separating them. This CDR3 has 12 residues. The CDR3: CASSLGDYGYTF. The CDR3 DNA is TGTGCCAGCAGCTTGGGAGACTATGGCTACACCTTC. Full variable domain (missing parts from reference TRBV5-5 and TRBJ1-2): DAGVTQSPTHLIKTRGQQVTLRCSPISGHKSVSWYQQVLGQGPQFIFQYYEKEERGRGNFPDRFSARQFPNYSSELNVNALLLGDSALYLCASSLGDYGYTFGSGTRLTVV.

The V and J genes are TRBV5-1 and TRBJ2-1; 13 nucleotides agree with TRBD2. Germline CDR1 reads SGHRS; CDR2 reads YFSETQ. The CDR3 has 15 residues. The V segment lost 4 bases and the J segment 7 bases; nucleotides outside the gene matches: 5. CDR3 in DNA: TGCGCCAGCAGCGGACTAGCGGGAGCTTCTAATGAGCAGTTCTTC. Its protein product is CASSGLAGASNEQFF.

This chain uses TRBV19 with TRBJ2-2, with 8 bases identical to TRBD1. The CDR3 has 15 residues. The ends lost 3 bases at V and 4 bases at J; junction bases unmatched: 4. Germline lookup yields CDR1 LNHDA and CDR2 SQIVND (reference sequence). The CDR3 DNA reads as TGTGCCAGTAGTATTCAGGGGGCTAGCACCGGGGAGCTGTTTTTT. It yields the protein CASSIQGASTGELFF.

The chain employs TRBV6-4 and TRBJ1-2, with D possibly TRBD1 on 5 matching bases. The V end was cut by 3 bases, the J end by 7 bases, with 15 bases between. The CDR3 sequence is 14 residues long. CDR1 and CDR2 from the germline V gene are MRHNA and SNTAGT. CDR3 sequence reads: CASSEETESGGYTF. CDR3 nucleotides: TGTGCCAGCAGTGAAGAGACAGAATCTGGTGGCTACACCTTC.

This sequence joins TRBV5-1 and TRBJ1-2, with 7 bases lining up with TRBD1. The germline gives CDR1 SGHRS, CDR2 YFSETQ. The V and J ends lost 0 bases and 3 bases, in that order; junction bases with no gene match: 5. The CDR3 sequence is 15 residues long. In nucleotides, the CDR3 is TGCGCCAGCAGCTTGGTCGGAGGGGGCGACTATGGCTACACCTTC. Protein: CASSLVGGGDYGYTF.

The J gene is TRBJ2-5, the V gene TRBV4-3, with a tentative D call TRBD1 (6 bases). The germline V gene encodes CDR1 LGHNA and CDR2 YSLEER. This CDR3 comprises 13 residues. Trimming removed 0 bases at V and 7 bases at J, with 9 bases between. CDR3 in DNA: TGCGCCAGCAGCCAAGATCCGACAGGGACCCAGTACTTC. Its protein product is CASSQDPTGTQYF.

The chain employs TRBV13 and TRBJ1-2, with 7 bases aligning to TRBD1. Germline V gene lookup returns CDR1 PRHDT and CDR2 FYEKMQ (reference sequence). CDR3 length: 13 amino acids. V lost 6 bases, J lost 5 bases, and 6 bases stayed unmatched. CDR3 nucleotides: TGTGCCAGCAGTCGGACAGGATTATATGGCTACACCTTC. Encoded protein: CASSRTGLYGYTF.

This clone has a handful of counts. The rearrangement joins TRBV19 to TRBJ1-2; D ambiguous. Germline CDR1 reads LNHDA; CDR2 reads SQIVND (reference sequence). V was cut by 1 base and J by 5 bases, with 11 bases left in between. This CDR3 region has 14 residues. Written as DNA, the CDR3 is TGTGCCAGTAGTATAGGGCAGAATCCATATGGCTACACCTTC. Residues: CASSIGQNPYGYTF.

V usage is TRBV9 and J usage is TRBJ2-7, with TRBD2 matching 11 bases. In germline, CDR1 is SGDLS, CDR2 YYNGEE. There are 16 residues in the CDR3. V lost 0 bases to trimming and J lost 4 bases; unmatched junction nucleotides: 6. Here the CDR3 DNA reads TGTGCCAGCAGCGTAGGAACCGGGACTAGCGGTTACGAGCAGTACTTC. Translated, it gives CASSVGTGTSGYEQYF.

This chain's CDR3 is CASSFLGQGPYYYNEQFF. The CDR3 DNA follows: TGTGCCAGCAGTTTCCTAGGACAGGGACCCTACTACTACAATGAGCAGTTCTTC. The chain couples TRBV27 to TRBJ2-1; 8 bases align to TRBD1. The ends lost 3 bases at V and 3 bases at J; junction bases unmatched: 13. The CDR3 has 18 amino acids. Germline V lookup: CDR1 MNHEY, CDR2 SMNVEV (reference sequence).

Only a few counts were recorded for this clone. The chain has TRBV7-6 and TRBJ2-5; 10 bases are a match to TRBD2. V was clipped by 5 bases and J by 4 bases; unmatched bases: 7. This CDR3 comprises 15 residues. Germline loops: CDR1 SGHVS, CDR2 FNYEAQ. In DNA form, the CDR3 reads TGTGCCAGCAGCACTAACAGCGGGAGGGCAGAGACCCAGTACTTC. Encoded protein: CASSTNSGRAETQYF.

The V call is TRBV27, the J call TRBJ2-7, with a tentative D call TRBD1 (5 bases). The CDR3 contains 12 residues. Trimming pared 6 bases from V and 4 bases from J, leaving 10 bases between. Germline V lookup: CDR1 MNHEY, CDR2 SMNVEV (reference sequence). The CDR3 DNA reads TGTGCCAGCAGGGGGCGCGTTTACGAGCAGTACTTC. Its translation is CASRGRVYEQYF.

The rearrangement uses TRBV9 and TRBJ2-7; TRBD2 might be the D (6 bases). Germline CDR1 reads SGDLS; CDR2 reads YYNGEE. V lost 5 bases and J 2 bases, leaving 23 bases between the germline ends. This CDR3 region has 17 residues. This chain's CDR3 is CASSPTPRRGTPYEQYF. The CDR3 region has the DNA TGTGCCAGCAGTCCTACCCCACGCCGGGGGACTCCCTACGAGCAGTACTTC.

This clone was seen just once. The chain joins TRBV18 to TRBJ1-6; 9 nucleotides match TRBD1. Germline values: CDR1 KGHSH, CDR2 LQKENI. Trimming removed 6 bases from V and 13 bases from J; junction bases left unmatched: 7. The CDR3 runs to 13 residues. CDR3 loop: CASSATGGEPLHF. The CDR3 coding sequence is TGTGCCAGCTCGGCGACAGGGGGGGAGCCCCTCCACTTT.

J is TRBJ2-5 and V is TRBV4-3; TRBD1 matches at 9 bases. The CDR3 is 16 amino acids. Germline values: CDR1 LGHNA, CDR2 YSLEER. V shed 0 bases, J shed 5 bases, and the junction held 7 bases outside the gene matches. The CDR3 region has the DNA TGCGCCAGCAGCCAAGACGGCAGGGGGACAGGGGAGACCCAGTACTTC. Translated: CASSQDGRGTGETQYF.

This clone came up once. V gene TRBV12-3 or TRBV12-4 combines with J gene TRBJ1-5; D is unresolved. The V and J ends lost 2 bases and 16 bases respectively, with 15 bases between them. The CDR3 sequence is 12 residues long. CDR3 protein: CASSLQRLGLHF. The CDR3 nucleotides read TGTGCCAGCAGTTTACAGCGACTAGGGCTACATTTT.

The chain carries TRBV11-3 and TRBJ1-6, with D unresolved. Germline loops: CDR1 SGHNT, CDR2 YENEEA. The CDR3 is 13 amino acids. The V end lost 2 bases, the J end lost 7 bases, and 6 bases lay between the germline ends. The CDR3 nucleotides read TGTGCCAGCAGCTTAAGCGGCAATTCACCCCTCCACTTT. Residues: CASSLSGNSPLHF.

The V and J genes are TRBV24-1 and TRBJ1-1; weak D call: TRBD1 (6 bases). Germline values: CDR1 KGHDR, CDR2 SFDVKD. The length of the CDR3 is 12 residues. V dropped 9 bases and J dropped 0 bases, with 7 bases sitting between them. The CDR3 nucleotides are TGTGCCACCCAGGGGATGAACACTGAAGCTTTCTTT. It translates to CATQGMNTEAFF.

The CDR3 DNA follows: TGTGCCAGCAGCCAAGGGGACTCGAGCACAGATACGCAGTATTTT. Encoded protein: CASSQGDSSTDTQYF. The rearrangement links TRBV4-2 to TRBJ2-3, with D possibly TRBD2 on 6 matching bases. This CDR3 region has 15 residues. Germline CDR1 and CDR2: LGHNA and YNFKEQ. V lost 1 base to trimming and J lost 0 bases, with 8 bases between them.

This sequence joins TRBV12-3 or TRBV12-4 and TRBJ2-5; a possible D gene is TRBD2 (6 bases). The CDR3 is made up of 13 amino acids. V dropped 3 bases and J dropped 5 bases, with 10 bases sitting between them. The CDR3 region is CASSFQRAETQYF. As DNA, the CDR3 is TGTGCCAGCAGTTTCCAGCGGGCTGAGACCCAGTACTTC.

In its sample, this clone was seen once. The genes are TRBV3-1 (or the pseudogene TRBV3-2) and TRBJ1-5; D possibly corresponds to TRBD1 (5 bases). The germline V gene has CDR1 LGHDT and CDR2 YNNKEL (reference sequence). The ends were cut back, 8 bases at V and 7 bases at J, with 12 bases in the middle. CDR3 length: 12 residues. CDR3 residues: CASGSGSQPQHF. DNA for the CDR3: TGTGCCAGCGGGTCAGGGTCCCAGCCCCAGCATTTT.

This clone was seen many times. The chain uses TRBV21-1 and TRBJ1-5. TRBV21-1 is shown as a pseudogene. This CDR3 spans 16 amino acids. The CDR3 sequence: CASSKSTVECNQPQHF. CDR3 bases: TGTGCCAGCAGCAAATCAACCGTGGAGTGCAATCAGCCCCAGCATTTT.

The count of this clone is one. This CDR3 is CASSRGQGAKLYEQYF. The CDR3 nucleotides read TGTGCCAGTAGTAGGGGACAGGGGGCGAAATTGTACGAGCAGTACTTC. The genes are TRBV19 and TRBJ2-7, with 12 bases aligning to TRBD1. The V gene's germline CDR1 is LNHDA and CDR2 SQIVND (reference sequence). The V gene end was trimmed by 4 bases and the J gene end by 4 bases; junction bases not matched to a gene: 8. The CDR3 runs to 16 residues.

V gene TRBV5-1 combines with J gene TRBJ1-1; 8 nucleotides line up with TRBD1. CDR3 length equals 15 residues. V was clipped by 0 bases and J by 2 bases; unmatched bases: 3. CDR1 and CDR2 (germline): SGHRS, YFSETQ. In DNA form, the CDR3 reads TGCGCCAGCAGCTTGGTGGGACAGGCAAACACTGAAGCTTTCTTT. Protein sequence: CASSLVGQANTEAFF. Variable domain in full (rest from reference TRBV5-1 and TRBJ1-1): KAGVTQTPRYLIKTRGQQVTLSCSPISGHRSVSWYQQTPGQGLQFLFEYFSETQRNKGNFPGRFSGRQFSNSRSEMNVSTLELGDSALYLCASSLVGQANTEAFFGQGTRLTVV.